This T cell receptor (beta chain) is drawn from a study of PD-1 blockade in classical Hodgkin lymphoma. Study-wide findings and caveats: Complete responders possessed baseline diversity comparable to newly diagnosed patients. Patients with an early start, nivolumab under 1 year after ASCT, were excluded. Causes of the repertoire differences remain undefined, possibly disease activity or prior therapy.

There was relapse after autologous stem cell transplantation in every patient, and there was variation in brentuximab vedotin exposure. On this clone: Its antigen remains unknown. A read error is likely, as this CDR3 ends without the conserved phenylalanine or tryptophan. The limits of the CDR3 on the DNA are not certain, so only TCRdb's listed CDR3 is given.

The CDR3 length equals 10 residues, ends included. Sequenced by immunoSEQ multiplex PCR; TCRdb stores in-frame clones only, minus some. The data hold 10,000 to 14,000 clones, with around three quarters observed a single time. The chain carries TRBV1 and TRBJ1-2. TRBV1 is an annotated pseudogene. Sequenced material: peripheral blood mononuclear cells (PBMCs), taken at baseline. The source is a human donor with classical Hodgkin lymphoma. The CDR3: CTSSQVRPSG.